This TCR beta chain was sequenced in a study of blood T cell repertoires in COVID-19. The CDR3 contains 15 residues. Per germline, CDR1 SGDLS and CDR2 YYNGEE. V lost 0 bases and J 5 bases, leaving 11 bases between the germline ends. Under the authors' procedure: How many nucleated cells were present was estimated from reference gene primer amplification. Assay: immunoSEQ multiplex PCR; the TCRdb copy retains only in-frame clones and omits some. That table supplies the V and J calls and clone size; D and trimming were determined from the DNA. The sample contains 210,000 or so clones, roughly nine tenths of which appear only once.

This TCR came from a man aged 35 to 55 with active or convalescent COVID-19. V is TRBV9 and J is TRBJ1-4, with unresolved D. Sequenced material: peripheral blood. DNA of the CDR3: TGTGCCAGCAGCGTAGGTAGAGGAGAAAATGAAAAACTGTTTTTT. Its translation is CASSVGRGENEKLFF.